Each of the 24 T cell receptor beta chains below was sequenced from the same sample in a study of T cell changes during pregnancy in multiple sclerosis. Only in-frame clones appear in the TCRdb table, and some are missing; sequencing was by immunoSEQ multiplex PCR. This table holds some 28,000 clones, more than 85% found once. The source was CD4+ T cells from peripheral blood mononuclear cells, collected after pregnancy. The source is a female donor with multiple sclerosis, enrolled in a pregnancy study.

The rearrangement joins TRBV7-2 to TRBJ1-5, with 11 bases aligning to TRBD1. The CDR3 sequence is 15 residues long. V shed 5 bases and J 9 bases; nucleotides not matched to a gene: 9. Germline V gives CDR1 SGHTA, CDR2 FQGNSA. CDR3 protein: CASSKGQGAQWPQHF. The CDR3 DNA is TGTGCCAGCAGCAAAGGACAGGGGGCCCAGTGGCCCCAGCATTTT. Complete variable domain (other parts from reference TRBV7-2 and TRBJ1-5): GAGVSQSPSNKVTEKGKDVELRCDPISGHTALYWYRQSLGQGLEFLIYFQGNSAPDKSGLPSDRFSAERTGGSVSTLTIQRTQQEDSAVYLCASSKGQGAQWPQHFGDGTRLSIL.

This chain uses TRBV5-1 with TRBJ2-1; 12 bases match TRBD2. This CDR3 is 16 amino acids long. J lost 8 bases, V lost 0 bases, and 6 bases had no gene match. From germline, CDR1 is SGHRS and CDR2 YFSETQ. CDR3 nucleotide sequence: TGCGCCAGCAGCTTGGCCCCTAGCGGGGGGGAAGATGAGCAGTTCTTC. This translates into CASSLAPSGGEDEQFF.

This clone was seen a single time. The rearrangement uses TRBV5-6 and TRBJ1-4, with TRBD1 matching 8 bases. Looked up from germline, CDR1 is SGHDT and CDR2 is YYEEEE. With 5 bases clipped from V and 8 bases from J, the junction kept 8 bases outside the gene matches. This CDR3 is 14 amino acids long. CDR3 in amino acids: CASSYGQGGEKLFF. The CDR3 DNA reads TGTGCCAGCAGTTATGGACAGGGCGGGGAAAAACTGTTTTTT.

This clone was found once. The chain joins TRBV30 to TRBJ2-1, with D maybe TRBD2 (5 bases). Trimming took 4 bases from V and 10 from J, leaving 17 bases between them. The CDR3 extends over 13 amino acids. Germline CDR1 is GTSNPN and CDR2 is SVGIG (reference sequence). Here the CDR3 reads CAWIATGWLEQFF. The CDR3 DNA reads TGTGCCTGGATAGCGACCGGGTGGTTAGAGCAGTTCTTC.

This chain uses TRBV2 with TRBJ1-5; 11 bases map to TRBD1. CDR3 length: 13 amino acids. Germline CDR1 is SNHLY and CDR2 is FYNNEI. The V segment lost 1 base and the J segment 14 bases; nucleotides outside the gene matches: 4. The CDR3 DNA sequence: TGTGCCAGCAGTGAAGGGGGACAGGGGGGTGAGCATTTT. This translates into CASSEGGQGGEHF.

The chain uses TRBV21-1 and TRBJ2-7; no check of the table's D call, TRBD1, against the DNA was made. TRBV21-1 constitutes a pseudogene. The CDR3 length is 18 residues. Here the CDR3 reads CASSPPRIETGGLGEQYF. The CDR3 nucleotides read TGTGCCAGCAGTCCCCCGCGTATCGAGACAGGGGGATTGGGAGAGCAGTACTTC.

V usage is TRBV2 and J usage is TRBJ1-1, with D perhaps matching TRBD1 (5 bases). Trimming removed 6 bases from V and 5 bases from J, with 19 bases in between. The germline CDR1 and CDR2 sequences are SNHLY and FYNNEI. This CDR3 contains 15 residues. Written as DNA, the CDR3 is TGTGCCAGCAGCCCCCAGGGCCTAGGGGTTACTGAAGCTTTCTTT. This sequence encodes CASSPQGLGVTEAFF.

The chain employs TRBV5-1 and TRBJ2-3; 7 bases are a match to TRBD1. V lost 1 base to trimming and J lost 3 bases; unmatched junction nucleotides: 5. CDR3 length: 15 residues. Germline V CDR1 and CDR2: SGHRS, YFSETQ. CDR3 residues: CASSLLRDRTDTQYF. The CDR3 DNA reads as TGCGCCAGCAGCTTGCTCCGGGACAGAACAGATACGCAGTATTTT.

This clone was detected once. The V call is TRBV5-6, the J call TRBJ2-6; 8 bases are a match to TRBD1. J lost 2 bases, V lost 2 bases, and 6 bases had no gene match. This CDR3 contains 17 residues. CDR1 is SGHDT, CDR2 YYEEEE, per germline. CDR3: CASSFWTGSAGANVLTF. The CDR3 DNA reads TGTGCCAGCAGCTTCTGGACAGGGTCGGCTGGGGCCAACGTCCTGACTTTC.

The V and J genes are TRBV7-9 and TRBJ1-1, with no clear D. V was trimmed by 0 bases and J by 0 bases, leaving 14 bases between them. Germline V lookup: CDR1 SEHNR, CDR2 FQNEAQ (reference sequence). There are 17 residues in the CDR3. The DNA of the CDR3 is TGTGCCAGCAGCTTAGCGAGGGTTTTCCAAATGAACACTGAAGCTTTCTTT. Its translation is CASSLARVFQMNTEAFF.

In this sample, this clone turned up a few times. The chain couples TRBV10-1 to TRBJ2-1; 7 nucleotides match TRBD2. This CDR3 comprises 12 residues. Germline CDR1 WNHNN, CDR2 SYGVQD (reference sequence). V shed 5 bases and J 13 bases; nucleotides not matched to a gene: 8. The CDR3 spells CASSSTGGSQFF. In DNA form, the CDR3 reads TGCGCCAGCAGTTCAACGGGCGGGAGCCAGTTCTTC.

This clone was seen just once. This chain connects TRBV7-2 to TRBJ1-2; D not resolved. V was pared by 1 base and J by 3 bases, with 12 bases between. CDR1 is SGHTA and CDR2 is FQGNSA in the germline V gene. The CDR3 consists of 15 residues. The CDR3 DNA reads as TGTGCCAGCAGCTTAGGGGAGGGCCTAGACTATGGCTACACCTTC. This encodes CASSLGEGLDYGYTF.

The V call is TRBV19, the J call TRBJ2-2; the match to TRBD1 covers 7 bases. Germline V gives CDR1 LNHDA, CDR2 SQIVND (reference sequence). J gave up 0 bases and V 2 bases, and 0 bases lay outside the gene matches. The CDR3 covers 15 residues. CDR3: CASSIQGANTGELFF. The CDR3 DNA follows: TGTGCCAGTAGTATACAGGGGGCGAACACCGGGGAGCTGTTTTTT.

This sequence joins TRBV7-2 and TRBJ2-1; D ambiguous. The CDR3 loop spans 15 amino acids. With 1 base removed from V and 5 bases from J, the gap between germline ends came to 12 bases. Germline V CDR1 and CDR2: SGHTA, FQGNSA. CDR3 nucleotide sequence: TGTGCCAGCAGCTTAGAGTTAGCCAGAAACAATGAGCAGTTCTTC. It codes for CASSLELARNNEQFF.

This clone occurred once. The genes are TRBV5-1 and TRBJ2-7, with 7 bases that match TRBD1. V lost 1 base, J lost 1 base, and 5 bases stayed unmatched. The CDR3 loop spans 15 amino acids. Germline V gene sequence: CDR1 SGHRS, CDR2 YFSETQ. CDR3 residues: CASSLMATGSYEQYF. As DNA, the CDR3 is TGCGCCAGCAGCTTGATGGCGACAGGGTCCTACGAGCAGTACTTC. The whole variable domain, remainder taken from reference TRBV5-1 and TRBJ2-7, is KAGVTQTPRYLIKTRGQQVTLSCSPISGHRSVSWYQQTPGQGLQFLFEYFSETQRNKGNFPGRFSGRQFSNSRSEMNVSTLELGDSALYLCASSLMATGSYEQYFGPGTRLTVT.

The CDR3 reads CASGGQGRTGELFF. CDR3 in DNA: TGCGCCAGCGGAGGACAGGGGAGAACCGGGGAGCTGTTTTTT. The rearrangement uses TRBV5-1 and TRBJ2-2, with 9 bases matching TRBD1. The CDR3 is 14 residues long. Trimming took 7 bases from V and 5 from J; bases not matched to a gene: 6. The germline V gene encodes CDR1 SGHRS and CDR2 YFSETQ.

The rearrangement uses TRBV7-2 and TRBJ2-7, with TRBD2 identical over 10 bases. This CDR3 is built from 16 residues. In germline, CDR1 is SGHTA, CDR2 FQGNSA. Germline trimming cut 0 bases from V and 5 bases from J; bases unmatched to any gene: 7. In nucleotides, the CDR3 is TGTGCCAGCAGCTTAGCCCTTTTGCTAGCGGGAGACGAGCAGTACTTC. As protein: CASSLALLLAGDEQYF.

The chain is built from TRBV18 and TRBJ2-1; 7 nucleotides align to TRBD1. The CDR3 is made up of 15 amino acids. V dropped 1 base and J dropped 6; count of bases not matched to a gene: 6. Germline CDR1 KGHSH, CDR2 LQKENI. The CDR3 sequence: CASSPRSAGGNEQFF. The DNA of the CDR3 is TGTGCCAGCTCACCACGTTCGGCAGGGGGCAATGAGCAGTTCTTC.

This chain joins TRBV4-2 and TRBJ1-2; 7 bases agree with TRBD1. This CDR3 spans 16 amino acids. V dropped 4 bases and J dropped 2; count of bases not matched to a gene: 10. Germline lookup yields CDR1 LGHNA and CDR2 YNFKEQ. The CDR3 nucleotides read TGTGCCAGCAGCCCACCCTGGACAGGCCCAAACTATGGCTACACCTTC. Encoded protein: CASSPPWTGPNYGYTF.

Notes on this clone: Other DNA sequences from this sample encode an identical CDR3 as well. The chain couples TRBV10-3 to TRBJ2-5, with a possible D match to TRBD1 (5 bases). The V end was cut by 6 bases, the J end by 1 base, with 9 bases between. This CDR3 contains 13 residues. Germline lookup yields CDR1 ENHRY and CDR2 SYGVKD. For the CDR3, the DNA is TGTGCCATCAGGGGGCTCGTCCAAGAGACCCAGTACTTC. The encoded protein is CAIRGLVQETQYF.

This chain joins TRBV29-1 and TRBJ1-1; 11 positions match TRBD1. This CDR3 spans 12 amino acids. Germline values: CDR1 SQVTM, CDR2 ANQGSEA. V dropped 6 bases and J dropped 5; count of bases not matched to a gene: 2. CDR3 sequence: CSVDRGRTEAFF. The CDR3 bases are TGCAGCGTGGACAGGGGGCGGACTGAAGCTTTCTTT. The whole variable domain, remainder taken from reference TRBV29-1 and TRBJ1-1, is SAVISQKPSRDICQRGTSLTIQCQVDSQVTMMFWYRQQPGQSLTLIATANQGSEATYESGFVIDKFPISRPNLTFSTLTVSNMSPEDSSIYLCSVDRGRTEAFFGQGTRLTVV.

V usage is TRBV30 and J usage is TRBJ2-1; TRBD2 matches at 16 bases. The junction had 14 bases not matched to a gene; V was cut back by 1 base and J by 14 bases. There are 17 residues in the CDR3. Germline loops: CDR1 GTSNPN, CDR2 SVGIG (reference sequence). CDR3 DNA sequence: TGTGCCTGGAGTGGGCCCCACACCGGGACTAGCGGGGGGGTCGAGTTCTTC. Amino acids: CAWSGPHTGTSGGVEFF.

V gene TRBV30 combines with J gene TRBJ2-7, with TRBD1 matching over 7 bases. Germline V lookup: CDR1 GTSNPN, CDR2 SVGIG (reference sequence). With V trimmed by 8 bases and J by 0 bases, 10 bases remained unmatched. This CDR3 region has 14 residues. CDR3 sequence reads: CAARGQVSSYEQYF. CDR3 DNA: TGTGCCGCCAGAGGACAGGTTTCCTCCTACGAGCAGTACTTC.

This rearrangement joins TRBV6-5 to TRBJ2-5, with 7 bases aligning to TRBD1. With 3 bases clipped from V and 1 base from J, the junction kept 2 bases outside the gene matches. Looked up from germline, CDR1 is MNHEY and CDR2 is SVGAGI. The CDR3 is made up of 14 amino acids. The CDR3 protein is CASSYGQAQETQYF. CDR3 DNA sequence: TGTGCCAGCAGTTATGGACAGGCCCAAGAGACCCAGTACTTC.